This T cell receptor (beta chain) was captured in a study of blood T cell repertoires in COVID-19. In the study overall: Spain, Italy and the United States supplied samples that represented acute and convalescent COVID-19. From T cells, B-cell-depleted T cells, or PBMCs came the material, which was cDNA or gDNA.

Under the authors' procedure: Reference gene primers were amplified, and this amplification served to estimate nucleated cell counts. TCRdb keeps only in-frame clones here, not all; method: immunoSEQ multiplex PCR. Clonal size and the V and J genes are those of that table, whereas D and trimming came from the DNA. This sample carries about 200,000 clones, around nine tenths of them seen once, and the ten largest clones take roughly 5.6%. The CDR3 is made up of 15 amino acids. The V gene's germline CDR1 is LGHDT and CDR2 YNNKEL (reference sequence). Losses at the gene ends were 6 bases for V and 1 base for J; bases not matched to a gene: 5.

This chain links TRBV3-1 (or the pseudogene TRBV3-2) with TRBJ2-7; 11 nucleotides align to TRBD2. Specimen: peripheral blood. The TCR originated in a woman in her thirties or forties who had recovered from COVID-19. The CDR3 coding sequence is TGTGCCAGCAGGCTCACTAGCGGGAGTTCCTACGAGCAGTACTTC. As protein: CASRLTSGSSYEQYF.